The 24 T cell receptor beta chains reported below all come from one sample, sequenced in a study of breast tumors, draining lymph nodes, adjacent tissues. Axillary draining lymph nodes of breast cancer patients supplied the node samples. From the multiplex PCR reads, TCRdb called clonotypes with MiXCR, one entry per CDR3 protein. Of 130,000 or so distinct CDR3 sequences in the sample, around 20% were seen once. Sequencing input: axillary lymph node tissue. The source of these receptors is a female donor with breast cancer. Some clones in this sample may be carry-over from other donors' samples.

This clonotype was observed a single time. A clone one base away is much larger, so this may be a read error. The chain recombines TRBV12-3 or TRBV12-4 with TRBJ2-6; D uncertain. The CDR3 is 16 residues long. Trimming removed 3 bases from V and 3 bases from J, with 12 bases in between. DNA of the CDR3: TGTGCCAGCAGTTTGCCGTTTATCTATGGGGCCAACGTCCTGACTTTC. Translating it yields CASSLPFIYGANVLTF.

This clonotype was recorded once. The chain carries TRBV10-3 and TRBJ2-7, with TRBD2 matching 14 bases. From germline, CDR1 is ENHRY and CDR2 SYGVKD. After removal of 0 bases from V and 7 bases from J, the junction contained 5 bases not matched to a gene. The CDR3 consists of 16 residues. Here the CDR3 reads CAISESRTSGRSEQYF. As DNA, the CDR3 is TGTGCCATCAGTGAGTCGAGGACTAGCGGGAGGTCTGAGCAGTACTTC.

Many counts were recorded for this clonotype. The chain combines TRBV4-1 with TRBJ1-2; no definite D call. CDR3 length equals 15 residues. CDR1 and CDR2 (germline): MGHRA, YSYEKL. The V gene lost 1 base and the J gene lost 5 bases, with 14 bases spanning the gap. The CDR3 sequence: CASSQVEAHRYGYTF. CDR3 DNA: TGCGCCAGCAGCCAAGTGGAGGCCCACCGTTATGGCTACACCTTC.

This clonotype was seen many times. The CDR3 sequence: CASSLPGEDYEQYF. The CDR3 DNA reads TGCGCCAGCAGCCTTCCCGGGGAAGACTACGAGCAGTACTTC. This chain connects TRBV4-1 to TRBJ2-7; possibly TRBD2 for D (5 bases). The CDR3 is made up of 14 amino acids. With 4 bases removed from V and 3 bases from J, the gap between germline ends came to 13 bases. Germline CDR1 reads MGHRA; CDR2 reads YSYEKL.

This clonotype appeared many times. The chain combines TRBV3-1 with TRBJ2-3; weak D call: TRBD2 (10 bases). The V gene's germline CDR1 is LGHDT and CDR2 YNNKEL (reference sequence). V gave up 0 bases and J gave up 4 bases, with 20 bases separating them. The CDR3 loop spans 18 amino acids. The CDR3 region has the DNA TGTGCCAGCAGCCAAGAATTACTAGCGGGACAGGGAGCAGATACGCAGTATTTT. Its protein is CASSQELLAGQGADTQYF.

The rearrangement uses TRBV2 and TRBJ2-4, with D perhaps TRBD1 (6 bases). The germline CDR1 and CDR2 sequences are SNHLY and FYNNEI. The CDR3 totals 17 residues. Trimming took off 7 bases at V and 0 bases at J, with 19 bases between the two ends. CDR3 in amino acids: CASTPGPGVRAKNIQYF. In DNA, the CDR3 is TGTGCCAGCACTCCTGGGCCAGGGGTTCGAGCCAAAAACATTCAGTACTTC.

The table lists this clonotype with a count of one. One base away lies a much larger clone, so this may be a sequencing read error. CDR3 DNA sequence: TGTGCCAGCAGCCTTGGGGCGGGCATCTCTGGGGCCAACGTCCTGACTTTC. Its protein is CASSLGAGISGANVLTF. The chain has TRBV3-1 and TRBJ2-6; D tentatively fits TRBD1 or TRBD2 (5 bases each). The CDR3 length is 17 residues. V shed 4 bases and J shed 0 bases, with 13 bases lying between them. Germline CDR1 LGHDT, CDR2 YNNKEL (reference sequence).

The chain uses TRBV10-3 and TRBJ1-1; no firm D call. Looked up from germline, CDR1 is ENHRY and CDR2 is SYGVKD. CDR3 size: 13 residues. Deletions cut 6 bases from V and 5 bases from J, with 13 bases between. The CDR3 coding sequence is TGTGCCATCAGGCGGGGTTCCGAAACTGAAGCTTTCTTT. Translating gives CAIRRGSETEAFF.

The sample holds one count of this clonotype. A clone one base away is much larger, so this may be a read error. The V gene is TRBV4-1, the J gene TRBJ2-1; no reliable D call. The CDR3 is made up of 12 amino acids. Germline lookup yields CDR1 MGHRA and CDR2 YSYEKL. V gave up 9 bases and J gave up 8 bases, with 14 bases separating them. DNA for the CDR3: TGCGCCAGTCTGGCCATAAACGATGAGCAGTTCTTC. This encodes CASLAINDEQFF.

This clonotype was found many times. The chain employs TRBV7-8 and TRBJ2-1; TRBD2 aligns across 7 bases. V gave up 5 bases and J gave up 0 bases; unmatched junction bases: 7. Germline V gene lookup returns CDR1 SGHVS and CDR2 FQNEAQ. This CDR3 contains 16 residues. CDR3 DNA: TGTGCCAGCAGCACACTCGGCGGGAGCTCCTACAATGAGCAGTTCTTC. Translation gives CASSTLGGSSYNEQFF.

In its sample, this clonotype was seen many times. CDR3 DNA sequence: TGTGCCAGCAGTTGGGACACCGGCTTCCCTGAGCAGTTCTTC. Residues: CASSWDTGFPEQFF. The genes are TRBV6-4 and TRBJ2-1; D is perhaps TRBD1 (6 bases). The ends were cut back, 5 bases at V and 9 bases at J, with 17 bases in the middle. The CDR3 spans 14 residues. Germline V gives CDR1 MRHNA, CDR2 SNTAGT.

In the case of this clonotype: A much larger clone lies one base from this, so it may be a read error. The V and J genes are TRBV3-1 and TRBJ2-7; 10 bases are shared with TRBD1. J was trimmed by 5 bases and V by 7 bases; bases with no gene match: 17. This CDR3 region has 17 residues. Germline CDR1 and CDR2: LGHDT and YNNKEL (reference sequence). Here the CDR3 reads CASTPAPLGQGLHEQYF. CDR3 DNA sequence: TGTGCCAGCACCCCGGCGCCCCTGGGACAGGGGTTACACGAGCAGTACTTC.

Regarding this clonotype: Given the absence of the conserved phenylalanine or tryptophan at the CDR3 end, a read error is likely. The chain carries TRBV2 and TRBJ2-4, with TRBD1 matching over 7 bases. The germline gives CDR1 SNHLY, CDR2 FYNNEI. V lost 0 bases, J lost 3 bases, and 5 bases stayed unmatched. The CDR3 runs to 16 residues. In DNA, the CDR3 is TGTGCCAGCAGTGAAGCAACAGGGGTTGGCAAAAACATTCAGTACTCC. This codes for CASSEATGVGKNIQYS.

There are many counts of this clonotype. The chain has TRBV29-1 and TRBJ2-3, with D possibly matching TRBD2 (6 bases). Looked up from germline, CDR1 is SQVTM and CDR2 is ANQGSEA. With 3 bases removed from V and 0 bases from J, the gap between germline ends came to 13 bases. This CDR3 has 15 amino acids. DNA of the CDR3: TGCAGCGTTGACGCCATGGGGACTAGCACAGATACGCAGTATTTT. Translation: CSVDAMGTSTDTQYF.

This clonotype was seen ten or more times. V usage is TRBV24-1 and J usage is TRBJ1-5, with 7 nucleotides matching TRBD1. This CDR3 region has 15 residues. With V trimmed by 4 bases and J by 2 bases, 4 bases remained unmatched. Germline CDR1 KGHDR, CDR2 SFDVKD. CDR3 coding DNA: TGTGCCACCAGTGACCAAGGACAGGGCAATCAGCCCCAGCATTTT. Translated: CATSDQGQGNQPQHF.

This clonotype was seen once. Just one base apart from a much larger clone, this may be a read error. V and J are TRBV10-3 and TRBJ1-5; no clear D. CDR3 length: 12 residues. Germline V lookup: CDR1 ENHRY, CDR2 SYGVKD. The CDR3 loop is CAISDSNRPQHF. The DNA of the CDR3 is TGTGCCATCAGTGACAGCAATCGGCCCCAGCATTTT.

A few counts support this clonotype. This chain joins TRBV10-3 and TRBJ1-1; weak D call: TRBD1 (5 bases). Germline values: CDR1 ENHRY, CDR2 SYGVKD. This CDR3 has 13 amino acids. The V and J ends lost 9 bases and 1 base respectively, with 12 bases between them. CDR3 in DNA: TGTGCCATATCCGGGACGGGGAACACTGAAGCTTTCTTT. Translating gives CAISGTGNTEAFF.

Ten or more counts support this clonotype. The chain is built from TRBV2 and TRBJ1-3; D ambiguous. The CDR3 runs to 13 residues. Trimming left V 7 bases short and J 0 bases short, with 7 bases between. Germline CDR1 reads SNHLY; CDR2 reads FYNNEI. This chain's CDR3 is CASTWISGNTIYF. The CDR3, as DNA: TGTGCCAGCACCTGGATCTCTGGAAACACCATATATTTT.

A word on this clonotype: The junction shows a germline mismatch at one end, possibly a read error. The genes are TRBV7-2 and TRBJ1-6; TRBD1 might be the D (6 bases). Germline assignment: CDR1 SGHTA and CDR2 FQGNSA. CDR3 length equals 12 residues. The CDR3: CASSPGDSPLHF. CDR3 in DNA: TGCGCCAGCAGCCCAGGGGATTCACCCCTCCACTTT.

About this clonotype itself: This may stem from a read error, because a much larger clone lies one nucleotide away. The chain couples TRBV12-3 or TRBV12-4 to TRBJ1-4; D unclear. This CDR3 is 13 amino acids long. V lost 11 bases and J lost 1, with 11 bases in between. The CDR3 coding sequence is TGTGCCGGCCGGGTTGGAACTAATGAAAAACTGTTTTTT. This translates into CAGRVGTNEKLFF.

This clonotype was seen many times. This rearrangement joins TRBV28 to TRBJ1-5, with D possibly being TRBD1 (6 bases). The CDR3 sequence is 16 residues long. Trimming shortened V by 1 base and J by 4 bases, and 14 bases separated the two germline ends. Germline-derived CDR1 and CDR2 are MDHEN and SYDVKM. CDR3 amino acids: CASSLFERTDNQPQHF. The CDR3 DNA reads as TGTGCCAGCAGTTTATTTGAGAGGACAGATAATCAGCCCCAGCATTTT. Full variable domain (outside the CDR3, taken from reference TRBV28 and TRBJ1-5): DVKVTQSSRYLVKRTGEKVFLECVQDMDHENMFWYRQDPGLGLRLIYFSYDVKMKEKGDIPEGYSVSREKKERFSLILESASTNQTSMYLCASSLFERTDNQPQHFGDGTRLSIL.

The chain carries TRBV10-3 and TRBJ1-2; perhaps TRBD1 as D (5 bases). The CDR3 sequence is 14 residues long. CDR1 ENHRY and CDR2 SYGVKD come from the germline V gene. V was clipped by 7 bases and J by 2 bases, with 14 bases between them. This CDR3 is CAITQRGGNYGYTF. DNA for the CDR3: TGTGCCATCACCCAACGCGGGGGGAACTATGGCTACACCTTC.

This clonotype occurred many times. V gene TRBV12-3 or TRBV12-4 combines with J gene TRBJ2-1, with TRBD2 matching 10 bases. V was clipped by 5 bases and J by 10 bases; unmatched bases: 8. There are 14 residues in the CDR3. CDR3 nucleotides: TGTGCCAGCAGTCTCCGGACTAGCGGTTTGGAGCAGTTCTTC. This encodes CASSLRTSGLEQFF.

The table lists this clonotype with many counts. V usage is TRBV4-1 and J usage is TRBJ2-7; D is perhaps TRBD2 (6 bases). The CDR3 covers 14 residues. Per germline, CDR1 MGHRA and CDR2 YSYEKL. Trimming left V 3 bases short and J 4 bases short, with 13 bases between. The CDR3 bases are TGCGCCAGCAGCCAGGGGACTCTTCTTTACGAGCAGTACTTC. This sequence encodes CASSQGTLLYEQYF.